This T cell receptor beta chain was identified during a study of identical twins. Whole-study findings and limits: The models gave estimates that fell short of the out-of-frame TCR alpha sharing seen in monozygotic twins. Compared with unrelated sharing, twin-shared out-of-frame alpha sequences had more low-probability sequences. Twins' excess sharing was less marked for out-of-frame beta sequences.

This clonotype was detected a few times. What it recognizes is unknown. One entry per CDR3 protein, called by TCRdb with MiXCR from the 5' RACE reads. The data show around 530,000 distinct CDR3 sequences, about 16% seen once. V was pared by 6 bases and J by 3 bases, with 9 bases of the junction left unmatched. The CDR3 runs to 14 residues. Germline assignment: CDR1 DFQATT and CDR2 SNEGSKA (reference sequence). The same data also went into a second study, on yellow fever vaccine responses in identical twins. In that study: As reported, the vaccine T cell response of twins seemed partly convergent and partly personalized.

V usage is TRBV20-1 and J usage is TRBJ2-7, with 9 bases fitting TRBD1. The TCR originated in a young woman in good health. Sample: CD4+ T cells sorted from blood. The CDR3 protein is CSAARPGQGYEQYF. The CDR3 coding sequence is TGCAGTGCCGCCCGACCGGGACAGGGCTACGAGCAGTACTTC.